The 19 T cell receptor beta chains reported below all come from one sample, sequenced in a study of CD8+ T cells in alopecia areata. Treatment specified: oral pan-JAK inhibitor, 5-10 mg twice daily. TCR sequencing used cDNA made by reverse transcription of extracted RNA. TCRdb's copy holds only in-frame clones and misses some; the assay was immunoSEQ multiplex PCR. Of fewer than 250,000 clones in the sample, 60% were seen once. Material: CD4+ T cells sorted from blood, obtained at week 24, from a patient treated with tofacitinib. These receptors all stem from a human donor with alopecia areata.

This chain joins TRBV29-1 and TRBJ1-2; D perhaps matches TRBD1 (5 bases). Germline V gene lookup returns CDR1 SQVTM and CDR2 ANQGSEA. The CDR3 consists of 13 residues. V lost 6 bases and J 8 bases, leaving 19 bases between the germline ends. CDR3 residues: CSVETLRGDGYTF. The CDR3 DNA sequence: TGCAGCGTCGAAACTCTCCGGGGGGACGGCTACACCTTC.

The V call is TRBV7-2, the J call TRBJ1-5; D is possibly TRBD1 (5 bases). This CDR3 is built from 13 residues. Germline lookup yields CDR1 SGHTA and CDR2 FQGNSA. V was cut by 5 bases and J by 6 bases, with 11 bases left in between. In DNA form, the CDR3 reads TGTGCCAGCAGCGAGGGGAGACGTCAGCCCCAGCATTTT. This gives the protein CASSEGRRQPQHF.

V gene TRBV5-1 combines with J gene TRBJ2-1; 11 nucleotides align to TRBD2. Germline trimming cut 4 bases from V and 3 bases from J; bases unmatched to any gene: 3. The CDR3 runs 15 residues. Germline CDR1 SGHRS, CDR2 YFSETQ. The CDR3 coding sequence is TGCGCCAGCAGCCTTAGCGGGGGGGACTACAATGAGCAGTTCTTC. Translation gives CASSLSGGDYNEQFF.

This chain links TRBV11-2 with TRBJ1-1; unclear D gene. This CDR3 is 11 amino acids long. Trimming left V 0 bases short and J 7 bases short, with 3 bases between. Germline V gene lookup returns CDR1 SGHAT and CDR2 FQNNGV. The CDR3 loop reads CASSLDSEAFF. CDR3 sequence (DNA): TGTGCCAGCAGCTTAGATAGTGAAGCTTTCTTT.

The CDR3 region has the DNA TGTGCCAGCAGCTATACAGTGAACACTGAAGCTTTCTTT. Translated: CASSYTVNTEAFF. This chain joins TRBV7-2 and TRBJ1-1; D not resolved. Trimming left V 4 bases short and J 0 bases short, with 6 bases between. This CDR3 contains 13 residues. Per the germline V gene, CDR1 is SGHTA and CDR2 is FQGNSA.

The chain joins TRBV29-1 to TRBJ1-1, with no clear D. Looked up from germline, CDR1 is SQVTM and CDR2 is ANQGSEA. CDR3 length: 13 residues. The V end was cut by 1 base, the J end by 5 bases, with 11 bases between. The CDR3: CSVEGLGGTEAFF. CDR3 coding DNA: TGCAGCGTTGAAGGATTGGGTGGGACTGAAGCTTTCTTT.

The V and J genes are TRBV30 and TRBJ1-1, with a possible D match to TRBD1 (6 bases). V shed 4 bases and J shed 0 bases, with 9 bases lying between them. The CDR3 totals 13 residues. Germline V gene lookup returns CDR1 GTSNPN and CDR2 SVGIG (reference sequence). The chain's CDR3 is CAWNGQLNTEAFF. CDR3 sequence (DNA): TGTGCCTGGAATGGACAGTTGAACACTGAAGCTTTCTTT.

This clone was seen a handful of times. The chain carries TRBV29-1 and TRBJ2-1, with unresolved D. This CDR3 is 16 amino acids long. V was pared by 4 bases and J by 0 bases, with 16 bases between. Germline V gene lookup returns CDR1 SQVTM and CDR2 ANQGSEA. The CDR3 loop reads CSVGPVGRSSYNEQFF. In nucleotides, the CDR3 is TGCAGCGTTGGGCCGGTTGGGCGGAGCTCCTACAATGAGCAGTTCTTC.

The chain has TRBV9 and TRBJ1-2, with TRBD1 matching 9 bases. Trimming cost V 3 bases and J 4 bases; bases outside gene matches: 1. Germline CDR1 is SGDLS and CDR2 is YYNGEE. This CDR3 is built from 13 residues. CDR3 sequence: CASSAQGAYGYTF. As DNA, the CDR3 is TGTGCCAGCAGCGCACAGGGGGCCTATGGCTACACCTTC.

The chain is built from TRBV9 and TRBJ2-3; 9 positions match TRBD2. Germline CDR1 is SGDLS and CDR2 is YYNGEE. After removal of 2 bases from V and 4 bases from J, the junction contained 5 bases not matched to a gene. This CDR3 is 15 amino acids long. Here the CDR3 reads CASSVGTSKPDTQYF. As DNA, the CDR3 is TGTGCCAGCAGCGTCGGGACTAGCAAACCAGATACGCAGTATTTT. The whole variable domain, remainder taken from reference TRBV9 and TRBJ2-3, is DSGVTQTPKHLITATGQRVTLRCSPRSGDLSVYWYQQSLDQGLQFLIQYYNGEERAKGNILERFSAQQFPDLHSELNLSSLELGDSALYFCASSVGTSKPDTQYFGPGTRLTVL.

This clone showed up just a few times. This chain uses TRBV27 with TRBJ2-7, with D possibly being TRBD1 (6 bases). The CDR3 consists of 17 residues. Trimming left V 4 bases short and J 4 bases short, with 23 bases between. Germline V CDR1 and CDR2: MNHEY, SMNVEV (reference sequence). The CDR3 bases are TGTGCCAGCAGTTCACAATACCGGGACATAATCCCGTACGAGCAGTACTTC. It codes for CASSSQYRDIIPYEQYF.

This clone has a handful of counts. The chain carries TRBV29-1 and TRBJ1-5; tentative D call: TRBD1 (5 bases). Trimming stripped 4 bases from V and 5 bases from J, with 12 bases between. Per the germline V gene, CDR1 is SQVTM and CDR2 is ANQGSEA. The CDR3 is 13 residues long. The CDR3 protein is CSVGAGRDQPQHF. The DNA for the CDR3 is TGCAGCGTTGGGGCAGGGCGGGATCAGCCCCAGCATTTT.

This clone was counted only a few times. The chain carries TRBV29-1 and TRBJ2-1; 10 positions match TRBD2. Germline V lookup: CDR1 SQVTM, CDR2 ANQGSEA. With V trimmed by 7 bases and J by 10 bases, 10 bases remained unmatched. The CDR3 loop spans 13 amino acids. CDR3 residues: CSGLAGGDGEQFF. The CDR3, as DNA: TGCAGCGGTTTAGCGGGGGGTGACGGGGAGCAGTTCTTC.

The chain uses TRBV11-3 and TRBJ2-3, with 11 nucleotides matching TRBD1. Germline loops: CDR1 SGHNT, CDR2 YENEEA. V shed 6 bases and J 3 bases; nucleotides not matched to a gene: 8. This CDR3 is built from 16 residues. CDR3 sequence (DNA): TGTGCCAGCAGTTTCCGGGGACAGGGGGGAACAGATACGCAGTATTTT. This encodes CASSFRGQGGTDTQYF.

The chain combines TRBV12-5 with TRBJ1-5; unclear D gene. The germline CDR1 and CDR2 sequences are LGHNT and FRNRAP. Trimming stripped 5 bases from V and 0 bases from J, with 14 bases between. This CDR3 comprises 16 residues. CDR3 coding DNA: TGTGCTAGTGGTACCTCACAGTTACCTAGCAATCAGCCCCAGCATTTT. Protein: CASGTSQLPSNQPQHF.

The genes are TRBV2 and TRBJ2-2, with D hard to call. Trimming stripped 6 bases from V and 1 base from J, with 3 bases between. Per the germline V gene, CDR1 is SNHLY and CDR2 is FYNNEI. CDR3 length equals 12 residues. CDR3 nucleotides: TGTGCCAGCAGCTTGAACACCGGGGAGCTGTTTTTT. Translation: CASSLNTGELFF.

V usage is TRBV13 and J usage is TRBJ1-2; D is unresolved. V lost 5 bases, J lost 4 bases, and 11 bases lay in between. The CDR3 is 13 amino acids. Germline lookup yields CDR1 PRHDT and CDR2 FYEKMQ (reference sequence). This CDR3 is CASSPNMGYGYTF. Here the CDR3 DNA reads TGTGCCAGCAGCCCGAACATGGGCTATGGCTACACCTTC. Based on the CDR3 plus reference TRBV13 and TRBJ1-2, the full variable domain is AAGVIQSPRHLIKEKRETATLKCYPIPRHDTVYWYQQGPGQDPQFLISFYEKMQSDKGSIPDRFSAQQFSDYHSELNMSSLELGDSALYFCASSPNMGYGYTFGSGTRLTVV.

This chain joins TRBV30 and TRBJ1-6; possibly TRBD1 for D (6 bases). The CDR3 length is 14 residues. The germline gives CDR1 GTSNPN, CDR2 SVGIG (reference sequence). The V and J ends lost 3 bases and 6 bases respectively, with 12 bases between them. DNA for the CDR3: TGTGCCTGGAGAGGGGGAATCGGTAATTCACCCCTCCACTTT. This encodes CAWRGGIGNSPLHF. The entire variable domain, with the rest obtained from reference TRBV30 and TRBJ1-6, is as follows: SQTIHQWPATLVQPVGSPLSLECTVEGTSNPNLYWYRQAAGRGLQLLFYSVGIGQISSEVPQNLSASRPQDRQFILSSKKLLLSDSGFYLCAWRGGIGNSPLHFGNGTRLTVT.

The V gene is TRBV5-4, the J gene TRBJ1-6, with a tentative D call TRBD1 (5 bases). This CDR3 region has 15 residues. Germline V lookup: CDR1 SGHNT, CDR2 YYREEE (reference sequence). With 0 bases removed from V and 7 bases from J, the gap between germline ends came to 11 bases. DNA of the CDR3: TGTGCCAGCAGCTTGGACAGGCTCGTGAATTCACCCCTCCACTTT. Protein: CASSLDRLVNSPLHF.